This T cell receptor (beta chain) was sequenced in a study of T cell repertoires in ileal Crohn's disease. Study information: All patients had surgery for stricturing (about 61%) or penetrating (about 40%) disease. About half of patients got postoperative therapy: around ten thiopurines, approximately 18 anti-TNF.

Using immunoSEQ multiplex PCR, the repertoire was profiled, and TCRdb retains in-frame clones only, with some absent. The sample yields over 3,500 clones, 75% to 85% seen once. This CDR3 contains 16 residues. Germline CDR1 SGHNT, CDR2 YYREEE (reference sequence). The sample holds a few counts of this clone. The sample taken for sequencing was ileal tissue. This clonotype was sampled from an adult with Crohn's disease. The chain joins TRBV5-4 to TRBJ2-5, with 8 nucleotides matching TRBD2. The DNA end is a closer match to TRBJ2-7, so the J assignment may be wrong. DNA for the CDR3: TGTGCCAGCAGCTTGGTCGGGGGGGGGAACTCCTACGAGCAGTACTTC. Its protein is CASSLVGGGNSYEQYF.